Each of the 7 T cell receptor beta chains below was sequenced from the same sample in a study of T-cell memory formation after mild COVID-19. MiXCR was run by TCRdb on the 5' RACE reads, yielding one entry per CDR3 protein. The sample comprises roughly 620,000 distinct CDR3 sequences, approximately 18% of which are singletons, and around 13% rests with the top ten. Sequenced: PBMCs or a T cell subset sorted from them (not recorded which). The receptors stem from an adult woman who had mild COVID-19 (a few samples of this study predate the infection). Cell type and time point are not known.

V usage is TRBV5-6 and J usage is TRBJ2-1, with D possibly matching TRBD2 (6 bases). CDR1 is SGHDT and CDR2 is YYEEEE in the germline V gene. CDR3 length equals 16 residues. Trimming stripped 4 bases from V and 1 base from J, with 15 bases between. In DNA form, the CDR3 reads TGTGCCAGCAGCGGGGCGGCGGGGTTTTCCTACAATGAGCAGTTCTTC. It codes for CASSGAAGFSYNEQFF.

Only a few counts were recorded for this clonotype. The genes are TRBV11-2 and TRBJ2-3, with 8 bases aligning to TRBD2. Germline values: CDR1 SGHAT, CDR2 FQNNGV. The CDR3 consists of 18 residues. V shed 4 bases, J shed 1 base, and the junction held 13 bases outside the gene matches. CDR3 region: CASSSPAGSGRGTDTQYF. CDR3 DNA sequence: TGTGCCAGCAGCTCCCCAGCCGGGAGCGGGAGAGGCACAGATACGCAGTATTTT.

This chain uses TRBV12-3 or TRBV12-4 with TRBJ1-6, with 12 bases identical to TRBD1. The junction had 3 bases not matched to a gene; V was cut back by 3 bases and J by 6 bases. CDR3 size: 16 residues. The CDR3 sequence is CASSFRDRGPNSPLHF. CDR3 sequence (DNA): TGTGCCAGCAGTTTTCGGGACAGGGGGCCTAATTCACCCCTCCACTTT.

The V and J genes are TRBV6-1 and TRBJ2-2; tentatively, D is TRBD1 (5 bases). Germline CDR1 and CDR2: MNHNS and SASEGT. CDR3 length equals 14 residues. Trimming took 7 bases from V and 2 from J, leaving 11 bases between them. This CDR3 reads CASKRQFNTGELFF. CDR3 in DNA: TGTGCCAGCAAGAGACAGTTTAACACCGGGGAGCTGTTTTTT.

This clonotype was seen more than once but under ten times. The chain couples TRBV20-1 to TRBJ2-7; possible D gene TRBD1, 6 bases. The CDR3 sequence is 13 residues long. Trimming cost V 7 bases and J 2 bases, with 15 bases left between them. CDR1 is DFQATT and CDR2 is SNEGSKA in the germline V gene (reference sequence). The CDR3 nucleotides are TGCAGTGTGAAAGGGGGAGCGACCTACGAGCAGTACTTC. Amino acids: CSVKGGATYEQYF.

CDR3 protein: CATSAWTGDDYGYTF. Here the CDR3 DNA reads TGTGCCACCAGTGCCTGGACAGGGGATGACTATGGCTACACCTTC. The chain recombines TRBV24-1 with TRBJ1-2; 9 bases align to TRBD1. Germline loops: CDR1 KGHDR, CDR2 SFDVKD. This CDR3 has 15 residues. With V trimmed by 5 bases and J by 3 bases, 6 bases remained unmatched.

This clonotype was seen ten or more times. The gene calls are TRBV12-5 and TRBJ2-5; D might be TRBD2 (6 bases). This CDR3 comprises 14 residues. Germline-derived CDR1 and CDR2 are LGHNT and FRNRAP. V lost 7 bases to trimming and J lost 5 bases, with 17 bases between them. The CDR3 spells CASALWEVWETQYF. The CDR3 coding sequence is TGTGCTAGTGCGCTCTGGGAGGTATGGGAGACCCAGTACTTC. The whole variable domain, remainder taken from reference TRBV12-5 and TRBJ2-5, is DARVTQTPRHKVTEMGQEVTMRCQPILGHNTVFWYRQTMMQGLELLAYFRNRAPLDDSGMPKDRFSAEMPDATLATLKIQPSEPRDSAVYFCASALWEVWETQYFGPGTRLLVL.